The source of this TCR beta chain is a study of cytomegalovirus exposure and HLA in healthy donors. CDR1 and CDR2 (germline): MRHNA, SNTAGT. This CDR3 region has 13 residues. Trimming took off 4 bases at V and 6 bases at J, with 10 bases between the two ends. General observations from the study: Usually a TCR sequence was rare, but some public TCRs were found in many donors. It was reportedly the case that the classifier diagnosed cytomegalovirus status with high specificity and sensitivity.

Repertoires were generated with immunoSEQ multiplex PCR, while TCRdb's copy carries only in-frame clones and drops some. The sample records 120,000 to 150,000 clones, roughly 92% being singletons. A remark on this clone: Antigen specificity is unknown.

V and J are TRBV6-4 and TRBJ1-5; no firm D call. The specimen was PBMCs. The sequence was obtained from a man aged 18 to 30 in good health and CMV-seronegative. DNA for the CDR3: TGTGCCAGCAGTGGCGAGGTGGGTCAGCCCCAGCATTTT. Translation: CASSGEVGQPQHF.